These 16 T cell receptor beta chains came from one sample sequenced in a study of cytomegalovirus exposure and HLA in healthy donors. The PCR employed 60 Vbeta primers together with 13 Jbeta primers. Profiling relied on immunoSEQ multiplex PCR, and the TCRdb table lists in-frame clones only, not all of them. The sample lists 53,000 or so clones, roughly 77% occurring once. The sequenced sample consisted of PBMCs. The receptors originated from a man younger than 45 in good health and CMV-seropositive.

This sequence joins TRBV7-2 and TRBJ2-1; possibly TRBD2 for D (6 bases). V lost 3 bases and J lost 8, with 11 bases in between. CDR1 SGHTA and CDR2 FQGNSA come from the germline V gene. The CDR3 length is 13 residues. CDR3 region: CASSLGWRDEQFF. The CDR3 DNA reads TGTGCCAGCAGCTTGGGGTGGAGGGATGAGCAGTTCTTC.

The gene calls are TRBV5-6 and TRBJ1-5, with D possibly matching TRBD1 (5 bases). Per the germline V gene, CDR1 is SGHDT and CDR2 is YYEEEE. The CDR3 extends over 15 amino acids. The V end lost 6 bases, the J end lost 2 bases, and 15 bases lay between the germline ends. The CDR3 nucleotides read TGTGCCAGCACCCTGGGGGGTAGTCGCAATCAGCCCCAGCATTTT. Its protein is CASTLGGSRNQPQHF.

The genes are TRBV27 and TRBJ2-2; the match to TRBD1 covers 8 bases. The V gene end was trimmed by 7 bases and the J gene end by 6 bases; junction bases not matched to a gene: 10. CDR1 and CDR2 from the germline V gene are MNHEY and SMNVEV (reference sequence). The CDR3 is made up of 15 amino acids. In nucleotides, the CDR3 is TGTGCCAGCACTCTGACAGGGGTCAATGCCGGGGAGCTGTTTTTT. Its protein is CASTLTGVNAGELFF.

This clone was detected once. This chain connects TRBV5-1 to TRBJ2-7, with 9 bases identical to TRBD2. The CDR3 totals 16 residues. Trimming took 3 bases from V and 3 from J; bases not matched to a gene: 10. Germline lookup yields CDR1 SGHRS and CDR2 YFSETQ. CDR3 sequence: CASSSDRGGAIYEQYF. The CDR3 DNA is TGCGCCAGCAGCTCCGACCGCGGGGGGGCAATCTACGAGCAGTACTTC.

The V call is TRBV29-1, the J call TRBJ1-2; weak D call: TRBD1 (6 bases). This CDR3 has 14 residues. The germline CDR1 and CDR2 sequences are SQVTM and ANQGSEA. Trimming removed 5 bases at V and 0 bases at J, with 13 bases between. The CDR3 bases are TGCAGCGTTCGACCGTCAGGGGCTAACTATGGCTACACCTTC. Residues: CSVRPSGANYGYTF. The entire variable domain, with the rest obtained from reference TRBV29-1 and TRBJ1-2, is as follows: SAVISQKPSRDICQRGTSLTIQCQVDSQVTMMFWYRQQPGQSLTLIATANQGSEATYESGFVIDKFPISRPNLTFSTLTVSNMSPEDSSIYLCSVRPSGANYGYTFGSGTRLTVV.

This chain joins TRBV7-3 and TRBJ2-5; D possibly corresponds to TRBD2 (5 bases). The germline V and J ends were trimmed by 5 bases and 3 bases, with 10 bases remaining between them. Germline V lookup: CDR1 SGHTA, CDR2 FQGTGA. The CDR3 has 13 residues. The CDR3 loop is CASSRGREETQYF. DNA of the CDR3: TGTGCCAGCAGCCGGGGTAGGGAAGAGACCCAGTACTTC.

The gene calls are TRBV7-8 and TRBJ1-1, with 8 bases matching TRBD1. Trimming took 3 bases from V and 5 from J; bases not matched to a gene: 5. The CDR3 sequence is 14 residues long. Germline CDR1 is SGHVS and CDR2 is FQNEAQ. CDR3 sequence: CASSLARGLTEAFF. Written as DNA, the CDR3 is TGTGCCAGCAGCTTGGCCAGGGGGCTTACTGAAGCTTTCTTT.

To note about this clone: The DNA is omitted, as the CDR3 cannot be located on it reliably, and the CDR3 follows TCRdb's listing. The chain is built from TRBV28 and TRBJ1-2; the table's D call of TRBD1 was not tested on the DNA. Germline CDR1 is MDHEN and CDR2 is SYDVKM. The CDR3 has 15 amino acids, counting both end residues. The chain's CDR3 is CASSSSGTGLLGYTF.

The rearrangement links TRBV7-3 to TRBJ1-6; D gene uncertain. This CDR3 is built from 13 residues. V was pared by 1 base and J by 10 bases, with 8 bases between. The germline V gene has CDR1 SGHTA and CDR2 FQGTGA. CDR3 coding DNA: TGTGCCAGCAGCTTAAGAGAGGGCTCACCCCTCCACTTT. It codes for CASSLREGSPLHF.

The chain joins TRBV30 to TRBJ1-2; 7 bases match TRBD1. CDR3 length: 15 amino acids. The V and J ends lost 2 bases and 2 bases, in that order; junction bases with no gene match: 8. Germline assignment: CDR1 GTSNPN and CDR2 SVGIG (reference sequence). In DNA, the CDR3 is TGTGCCTGGAGTACAAACCTACAGGGGAACTATGGCTACACCTTC. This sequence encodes CAWSTNLQGNYGYTF.

CDR3 nucleotides: TGTGCCAGCAACTACGACAGAACTCAGCCCCAGCATTTT. Protein sequence: CASNYDRTQPQHF. The rearrangement joins TRBV7-2 to TRBJ1-5, with D perhaps matching TRBD1 (5 bases). V was pared by 7 bases and J by 6 bases, with 13 bases between. Germline CDR1 reads SGHTA; CDR2 reads FQGNSA. The CDR3 runs 13 residues.

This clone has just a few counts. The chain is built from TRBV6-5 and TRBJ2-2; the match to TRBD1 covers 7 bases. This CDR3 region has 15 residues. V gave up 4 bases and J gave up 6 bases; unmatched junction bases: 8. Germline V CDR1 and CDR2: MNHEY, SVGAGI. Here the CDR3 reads CASSLAFDRAGELFF. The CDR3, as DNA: TGTGCCAGCAGTTTGGCTTTCGACAGGGCCGGGGAGCTGTTTTTT.

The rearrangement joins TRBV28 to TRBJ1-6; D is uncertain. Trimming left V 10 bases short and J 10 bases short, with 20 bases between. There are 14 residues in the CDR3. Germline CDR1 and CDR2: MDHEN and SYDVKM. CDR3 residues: CATKFSPGESPLHF. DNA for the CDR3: TGTGCCACCAAGTTTTCCCCCGGAGAGTCACCCCTCCACTTT.

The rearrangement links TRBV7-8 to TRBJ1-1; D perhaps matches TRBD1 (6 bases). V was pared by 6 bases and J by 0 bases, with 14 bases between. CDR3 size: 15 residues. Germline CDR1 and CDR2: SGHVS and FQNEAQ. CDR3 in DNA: TGTGCCAGCAGGCCCCGTTCAGGGGTGAACACTGAAGCTTTCTTT. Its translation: CASRPRSGVNTEAFF.

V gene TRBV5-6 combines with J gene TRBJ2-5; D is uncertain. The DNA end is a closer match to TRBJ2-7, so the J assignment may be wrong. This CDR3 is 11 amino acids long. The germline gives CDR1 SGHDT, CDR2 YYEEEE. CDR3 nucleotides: TGTGCCAGCAGCTTGGTGTCCGAGCAGTACTTC. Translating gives CASSLVSEQYF.

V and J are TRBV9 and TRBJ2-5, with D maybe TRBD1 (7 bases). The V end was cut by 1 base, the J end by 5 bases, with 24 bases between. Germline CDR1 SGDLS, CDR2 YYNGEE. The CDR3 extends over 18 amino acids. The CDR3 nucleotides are TGTGCCAGCAGCGTAAGGGGACTTCAACAGGGGTTTGGGGAGACCCAGTACTTC. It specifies CASSVRGLQQGFGETQYF.